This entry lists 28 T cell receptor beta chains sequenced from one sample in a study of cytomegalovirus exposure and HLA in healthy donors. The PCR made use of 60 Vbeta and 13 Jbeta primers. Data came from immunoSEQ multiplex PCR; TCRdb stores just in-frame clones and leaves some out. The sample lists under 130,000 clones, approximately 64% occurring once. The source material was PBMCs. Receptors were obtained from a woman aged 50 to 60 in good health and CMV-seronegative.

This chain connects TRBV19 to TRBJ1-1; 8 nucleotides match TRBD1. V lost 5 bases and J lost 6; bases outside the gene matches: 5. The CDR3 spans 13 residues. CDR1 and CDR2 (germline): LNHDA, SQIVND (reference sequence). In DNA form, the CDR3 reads TGTGCCAGTAGTTGGCAGGGGGCCTCTGAAGCTTTCTTT. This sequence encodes CASSWQGASEAFF.

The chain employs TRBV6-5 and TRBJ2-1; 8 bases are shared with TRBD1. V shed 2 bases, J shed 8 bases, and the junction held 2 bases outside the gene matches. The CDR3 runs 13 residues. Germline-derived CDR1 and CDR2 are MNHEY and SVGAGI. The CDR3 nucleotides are TGTGCCAGCAGTTACGACAGGGGATATGAGCAGTTCTTC. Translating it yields CASSYDRGYEQFF.

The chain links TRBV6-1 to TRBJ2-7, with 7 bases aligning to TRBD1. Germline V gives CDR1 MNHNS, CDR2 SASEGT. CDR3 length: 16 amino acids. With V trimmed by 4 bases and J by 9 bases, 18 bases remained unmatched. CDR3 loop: CASSGEAGTAAWLQYF. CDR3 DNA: TGTGCCAGCAGTGGGGAAGCCGGGACAGCAGCCTGGTTGCAGTACTTC.

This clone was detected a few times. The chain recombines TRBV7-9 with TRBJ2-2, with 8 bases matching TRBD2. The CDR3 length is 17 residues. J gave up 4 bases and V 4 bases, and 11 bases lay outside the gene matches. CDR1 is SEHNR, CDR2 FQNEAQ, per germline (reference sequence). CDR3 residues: CASSSMGLGGSTGELFF. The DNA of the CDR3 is TGTGCCAGCAGCTCAATGGGACTAGGAGGGAGCACCGGGGAGCTGTTTTTT.

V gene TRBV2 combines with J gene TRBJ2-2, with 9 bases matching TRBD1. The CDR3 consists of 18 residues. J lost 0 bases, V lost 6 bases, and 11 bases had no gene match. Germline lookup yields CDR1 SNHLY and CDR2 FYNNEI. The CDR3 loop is CASRPASGTGTNTGELFF. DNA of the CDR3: TGTGCCAGCAGGCCAGCCTCCGGGACAGGGACGAACACCGGGGAGCTGTTTTTT. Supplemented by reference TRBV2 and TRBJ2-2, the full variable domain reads EPEVTQTPSHQVTQMGQEVILRCVPISNHLYFYWYRQILGQKVEFLVSFYNNEISEKSEIFDDQFSVERPDGSNFTLKIRSTKLEDSAMYFCASRPASGTGTNTGELFFGEGSRLTVL.

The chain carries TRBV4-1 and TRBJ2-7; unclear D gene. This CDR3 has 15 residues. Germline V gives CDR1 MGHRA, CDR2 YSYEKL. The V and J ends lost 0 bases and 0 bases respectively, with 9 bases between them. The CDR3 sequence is CASSQERVSSYEQYF. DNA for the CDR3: TGCGCCAGCAGCCAAGAGAGAGTTAGCTCCTACGAGCAGTACTTC.

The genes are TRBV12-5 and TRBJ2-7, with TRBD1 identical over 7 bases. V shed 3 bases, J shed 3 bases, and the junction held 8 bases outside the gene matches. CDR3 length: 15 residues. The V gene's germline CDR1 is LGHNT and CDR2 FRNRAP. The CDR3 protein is CASGFSGGADYEQYF. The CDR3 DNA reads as TGTGCTAGTGGTTTCTCAGGGGGTGCAGACTACGAGCAGTACTTC.

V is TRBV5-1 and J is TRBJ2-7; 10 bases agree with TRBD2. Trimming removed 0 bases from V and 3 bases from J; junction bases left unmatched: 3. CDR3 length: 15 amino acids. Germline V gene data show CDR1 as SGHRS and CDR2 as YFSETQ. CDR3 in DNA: TGCGCCAGCAGCTTGGCCGGACTAGCGGACTACGAGCAGTACTTC. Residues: CASSLAGLADYEQYF. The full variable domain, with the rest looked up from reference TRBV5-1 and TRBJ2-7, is KAGVTQTPRYLIKTRGQQVTLSCSPISGHRSVSWYQQTPGQGLQFLFEYFSETQRNKGNFPGRFSGRQFSNSRSEMNVSTLELGDSALYLCASSLAGLADYEQYFGPGTRLTVT.

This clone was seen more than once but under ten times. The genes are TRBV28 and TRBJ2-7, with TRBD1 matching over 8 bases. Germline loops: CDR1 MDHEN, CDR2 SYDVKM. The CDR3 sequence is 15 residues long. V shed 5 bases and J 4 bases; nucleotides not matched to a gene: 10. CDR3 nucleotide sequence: TGTGCCAGCAGTAGACCCGGGACAGGTTATTACGAGCAGTACTTC. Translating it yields CASSRPGTGYYEQYF.

This CDR3 reads CASTLESGGNNQPQHF. The CDR3 nucleotides read TGTGCCAGCACCCTCGAGTCAGGAGGGAACAATCAGCCCCAGCATTTT. The chain couples TRBV7-9 to TRBJ1-5; D unclear. Per germline, CDR1 SEHNR and CDR2 FQNEAQ (reference sequence). This CDR3 comprises 16 residues. Trimming removed 7 bases at V and 3 bases at J, with 19 bases between. Full variable domain (rest looked up from reference TRBV7-9 and TRBJ1-5): DTGVSQNPRHKITKRGQNVTFRCDPISEHNRLYWYRQTLGQGPEFLTYFQNEAQLEKSRLLSDRFSAERPKGSFSTLEIQRTEQGDSAMYLCASTLESGGNNQPQHFGDGTRLSIL.

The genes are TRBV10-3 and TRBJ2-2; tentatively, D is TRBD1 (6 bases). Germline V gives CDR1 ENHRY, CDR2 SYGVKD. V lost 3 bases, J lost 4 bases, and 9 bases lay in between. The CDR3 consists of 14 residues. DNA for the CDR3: TGTGCCATCAGTGACAGGGGAAGCACCGGGGAGCTGTTTTTT. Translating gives CAISDRGSTGELFF.

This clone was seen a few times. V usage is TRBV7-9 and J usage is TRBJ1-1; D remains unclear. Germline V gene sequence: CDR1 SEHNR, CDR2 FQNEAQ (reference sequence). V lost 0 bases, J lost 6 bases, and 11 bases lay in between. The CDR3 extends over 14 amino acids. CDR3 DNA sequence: TGTGCCAGCAGCTTAGCGTCGGGTTTGGCTGAAGCTTTCTTT. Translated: CASSLASGLAEAFF.

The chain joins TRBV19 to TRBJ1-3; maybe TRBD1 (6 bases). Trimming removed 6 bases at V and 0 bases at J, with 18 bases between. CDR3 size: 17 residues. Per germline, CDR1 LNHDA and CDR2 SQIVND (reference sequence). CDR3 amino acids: CASSQPGHRFSGNTIYF. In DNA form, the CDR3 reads TGTGCCAGTAGCCAACCGGGACACAGATTCTCTGGAAACACCATATATTTT.

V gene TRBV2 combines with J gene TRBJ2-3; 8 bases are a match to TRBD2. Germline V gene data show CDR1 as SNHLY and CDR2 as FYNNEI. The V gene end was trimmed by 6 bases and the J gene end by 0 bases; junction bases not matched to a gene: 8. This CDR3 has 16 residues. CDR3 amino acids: CASSVTSASSTDTQYF. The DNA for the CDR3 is TGTGCCAGCAGCGTGACTAGCGCCTCAAGCACAGATACGCAGTATTTT.

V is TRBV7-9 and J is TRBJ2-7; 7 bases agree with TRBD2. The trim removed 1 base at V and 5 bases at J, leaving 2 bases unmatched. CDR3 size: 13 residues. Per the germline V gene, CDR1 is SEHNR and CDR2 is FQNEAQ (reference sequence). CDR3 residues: CASSLGRENEQYF. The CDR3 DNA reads TGTGCCAGCAGCTTAGGGCGGGAGAACGAGCAGTACTTC.

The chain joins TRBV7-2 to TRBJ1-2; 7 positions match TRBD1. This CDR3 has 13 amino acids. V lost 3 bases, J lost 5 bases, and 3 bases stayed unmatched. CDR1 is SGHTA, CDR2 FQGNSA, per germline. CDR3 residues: CASSLGTEYGYTF. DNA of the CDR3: TGTGCCAGCAGCTTGGGGACAGAGTATGGCTACACCTTC.

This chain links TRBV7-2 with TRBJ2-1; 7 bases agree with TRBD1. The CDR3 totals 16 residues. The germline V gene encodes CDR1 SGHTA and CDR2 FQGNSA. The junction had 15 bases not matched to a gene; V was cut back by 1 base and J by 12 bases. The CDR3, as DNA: TGTGCCAGCAGCTTAGATGTGGCAGGGGGTGGTCTGGGGCAGTTCTTC. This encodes CASSLDVAGGGLGQFF.

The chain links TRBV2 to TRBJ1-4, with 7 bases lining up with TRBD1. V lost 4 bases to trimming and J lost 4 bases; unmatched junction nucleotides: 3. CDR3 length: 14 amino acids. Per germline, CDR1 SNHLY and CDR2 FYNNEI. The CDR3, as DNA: TGTGCCAGCAGTGTGTGGGACAGTAATGAAAAACTGTTTTTT. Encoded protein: CASSVWDSNEKLFF.

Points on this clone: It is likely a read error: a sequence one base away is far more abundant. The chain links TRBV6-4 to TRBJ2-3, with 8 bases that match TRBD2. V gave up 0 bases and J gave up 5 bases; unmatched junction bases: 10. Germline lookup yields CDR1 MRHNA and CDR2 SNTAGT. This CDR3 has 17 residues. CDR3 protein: CASSDSPSPGGRDTQYF. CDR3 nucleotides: TGTGCCAGCAGTGACTCCCCGTCACCGGGGGGGAGAGATACGCAGTATTTT.

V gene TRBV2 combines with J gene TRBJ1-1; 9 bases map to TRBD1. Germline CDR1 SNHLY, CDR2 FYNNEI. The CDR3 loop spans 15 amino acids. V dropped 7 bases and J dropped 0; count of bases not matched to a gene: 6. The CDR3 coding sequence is TGTGCCAGCATCCTACAGGGGGCTTTGAACACTGAAGCTTTCTTT. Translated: CASILQGALNTEAFF.

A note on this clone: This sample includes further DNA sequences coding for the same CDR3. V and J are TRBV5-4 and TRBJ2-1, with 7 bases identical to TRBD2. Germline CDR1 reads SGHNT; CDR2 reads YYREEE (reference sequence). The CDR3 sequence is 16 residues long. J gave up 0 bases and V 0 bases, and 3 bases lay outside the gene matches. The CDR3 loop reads CASSLGGGSSYNEQFF. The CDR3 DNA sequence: TGTGCCAGCAGCTTGGGGGGAGGGAGCTCCTACAATGAGCAGTTCTTC. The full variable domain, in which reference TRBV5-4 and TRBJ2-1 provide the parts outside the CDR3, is ETGVTQSPTHLIKTRGQQVTLRCSSQSGHNTVSWYQQALGQGPQFIFQYYREEENGRGNFPPRFSGLQFPNYSSELNVNALELDDSALYLCASSLGGGSSYNEQFFGPGTRLTVL.

CDR3 loop: CASSPTGPGYGYTF. CDR3 bases: TGTGCCAGCAGTCCAACAGGGCCCGGTTATGGCTACACCTTC. The gene calls are TRBV13 and TRBJ1-2; D perhaps matches TRBD1 (6 bases). Trimming cost V 6 bases and J 5 bases, with 16 bases left between them. This CDR3 contains 14 residues. Germline CDR1 is PRHDT and CDR2 is FYEKMQ (reference sequence). The variable domain in full, completed from reference TRBV13 and TRBJ1-2, reads AAGVIQSPRHLIKEKRETATLKCYPIPRHDTVYWYQQGPGQDPQFLISFYEKMQSDKGSIPDRFSAQQFSDYHSELNMSSLELGDSALYFCASSPTGPGYGYTFGSGTRLTVV.

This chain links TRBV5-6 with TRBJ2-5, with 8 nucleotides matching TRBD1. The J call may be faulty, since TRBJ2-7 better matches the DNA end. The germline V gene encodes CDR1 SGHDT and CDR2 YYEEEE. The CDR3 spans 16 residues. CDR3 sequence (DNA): TGTGCCAGCAGCCGTACAGGGGGGATGAGCTCCTACGAGCAGTACTTC. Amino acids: CASSRTGGMSSYEQYF.

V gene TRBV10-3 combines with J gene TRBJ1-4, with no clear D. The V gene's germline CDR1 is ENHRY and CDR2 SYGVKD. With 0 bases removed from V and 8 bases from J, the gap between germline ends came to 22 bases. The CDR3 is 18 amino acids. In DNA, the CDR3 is TGTGCCATCAGTGAGTCGTTCGGTAGGAGGGATTCTGGAGAAAAACTGTTTTTT. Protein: CAISESFGRRDSGEKLFF.

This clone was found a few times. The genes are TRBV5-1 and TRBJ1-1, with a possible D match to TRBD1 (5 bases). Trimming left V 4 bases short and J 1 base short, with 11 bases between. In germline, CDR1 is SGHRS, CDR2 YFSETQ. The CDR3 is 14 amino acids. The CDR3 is CASSPPGSNTEAFF. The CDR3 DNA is TGCGCCAGCAGCCCTCCAGGGTCGAACACTGAAGCTTTCTTT.

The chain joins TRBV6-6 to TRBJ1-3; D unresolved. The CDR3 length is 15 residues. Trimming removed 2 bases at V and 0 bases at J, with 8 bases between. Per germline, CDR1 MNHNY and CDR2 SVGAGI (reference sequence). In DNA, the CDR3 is TGTGCCAGCAGTTACGGCAGAATCTCTGGAAACACCATATATTTT. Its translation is CASSYGRISGNTIYF.

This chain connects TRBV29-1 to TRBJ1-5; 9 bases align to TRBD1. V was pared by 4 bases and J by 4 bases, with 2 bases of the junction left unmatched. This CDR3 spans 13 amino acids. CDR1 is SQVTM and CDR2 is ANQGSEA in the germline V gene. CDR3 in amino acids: CSVAGQGNQPQHF. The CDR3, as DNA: TGCAGCGTTGCCGGACAGGGGAATCAGCCCCAGCATTTT.

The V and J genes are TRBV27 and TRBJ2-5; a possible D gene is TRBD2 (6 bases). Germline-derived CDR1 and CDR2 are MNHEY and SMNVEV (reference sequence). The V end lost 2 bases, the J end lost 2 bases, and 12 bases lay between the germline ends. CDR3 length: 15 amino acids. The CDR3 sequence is CASSLMAGGQETQYF. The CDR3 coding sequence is TGTGCCAGCAGTTTAATGGCCGGGGGTCAAGAGACCCAGTACTTC.